This T cell receptor beta chain was profiled in a study of blood T cell repertoires in COVID-19. Only in-frame clones appear in the TCRdb table, and some are missing; sequencing was by immunoSEQ multiplex PCR. The profile shows under 250,000 clones, about nine tenths of them singletons. V was trimmed by 0 bases and J by 4 bases, leaving 19 bases between them. Germline CDR1 LGHNA, CDR2 YSLEER. This CDR3 comprises 18 residues. V gene TRBV4-3 combines with J gene TRBJ2-1, with D maybe TRBD2 (6 bases). Sequenced input: peripheral blood. The source of this sequence is a woman in her thirties with COVID-19, enrolled during active disease. The CDR3 region has the DNA TGCGCCAGCAGCCAAGATGGCGCGAGCGGGCCTAGGTACAATGAGCAGTTCTTC. As protein: CASSQDGASGPRYNEQFF.